This paragraph covers one TCR beta chain sequence. Its specificity is not known. This record belongs to a study of Tregs in tolerant kidney transplant recipients. Study findings and constraints: Biological reproducibility was not directly addressed in this study. Tregs expanded with activated donor B cells seemed most donor-specific.

Thawed PBMCs were FACS-sorted into unstimulated CD4+CD25+CD127- regulatory T cells, CD4+CD25- non-regulatory cells, CD4 and CD8 cells. Germline V gives CDR1 MGHRA, CDR2 YSYEKL. Deletions cut 0 bases from V and 0 bases from J, with 15 bases between. CDR3 size: 18 residues. Data came from immunoSEQ multiplex PCR; TCRdb stores just in-frame clones and leaves some out. The profile shows roughly 250,000 clones, 84% of them singletons. The chain combines TRBV4-1 with TRBJ1-3; unclear D gene. The sequenced material came from CD4+ T cells from blood. This TCR was sampled from a human donor in good health. The CDR3 sequence is CASSQDRAARSSGNTIYF. The DNA of the CDR3 is TGCGCCAGCAGCCAAGATCGGGCAGCAAGAAGCTCTGGAAACACCATATATTTT.